One sample yielded the 12 T cell receptor beta chains listed below, sequenced in a study of technical replicates of blood from several donors. Profiled with immunoSEQ multiplex PCR; TCRdb holds only in-frame clones, not every one. Among under 45,000 clones listed, 96% were seen once. Sequencing was carried out using T cells isolated from PBMCs. These receptor sequences come from a human donor in good health.

The rearrangement uses TRBV18 and TRBJ1-3; the D gene is possibly TRBD1 (5 bases). This CDR3 region has 15 residues. The germline V and J ends were trimmed by 3 bases and 4 bases, with 13 bases remaining between them. The germline CDR1 and CDR2 sequences are KGHSH and LQKENI. The CDR3 DNA reads TGTGCCAGCTCACCGGCGGGGACGACGGGAAACACCATATATTTT. Encoded protein: CASSPAGTTGNTIYF.

The chain couples TRBV5-1 to TRBJ1-1; TRBD1 agrees at 8 bases. After removal of 2 bases from V and 0 bases from J, the junction contained 12 bases not matched to a gene. Germline V gene data show CDR1 as SGHRS and CDR2 as YFSETQ. There are 18 residues in the CDR3. DNA of the CDR3: TGCGCCAGCAGCTTAGGTGATGGCAGGGGGCGGGTGAACACTGAAGCTTTCTTT. As protein: CASSLGDGRGRVNTEAFF. The entire variable domain, with the rest obtained from reference TRBV5-1 and TRBJ1-1, is as follows: KAGVTQTPRYLIKTRGQQVTLSCSPISGHRSVSWYQQTPGQGLQFLFEYFSETQRNKGNFPGRFSGRQFSNSRSEMNVSTLELGDSALYLCASSLGDGRGRVNTEAFFGQGTRLTVV.

This chain connects TRBV10-3 to TRBJ2-3; 8 positions match TRBD1. Trimming cost V 5 bases and J 0 bases; bases outside gene matches: 10. The germline V gene encodes CDR1 ENHRY and CDR2 SYGVKD. The CDR3 loop spans 17 amino acids. The CDR3 region has the DNA TGTGCCATCAGTCGGGGACAGGACAGGGTTAGCACAGATACGCAGTATTTT. As protein: CAISRGQDRVSTDTQYF.

V usage is TRBV6-5 and J usage is TRBJ2-7; 9 nucleotides match TRBD1. This CDR3 has 13 residues. J gave up 5 bases and V 5 bases, and 4 bases lay outside the gene matches. Germline V CDR1 and CDR2: MNHEY, SVGAGI. The chain's CDR3 is CASSRQGENEQYF. DNA for the CDR3: TGTGCCAGCAGTCGACAGGGGGAAAACGAGCAGTACTTC.

Here the CDR3 reads CSAAVPEQFF. The CDR3 coding sequence is TGCAGTGCGGCAGTTCCTGAGCAGTTCTTC. The rearrangement joins TRBV20-1 to TRBJ2-1; D is ambiguous. CDR3 length: 10 residues. V shed 6 bases and J shed 9 bases, with 9 bases lying between them. CDR1 DFQATT and CDR2 SNEGSKA come from the germline V gene (reference sequence).

The chain recombines TRBV19 with TRBJ2-7, with 14 bases fitting TRBD2. Germline assignment: CDR1 LNHDA and CDR2 SQIVND (reference sequence). The CDR3 is 15 amino acids. V shed 2 bases, J shed 6 bases, and the junction held 3 bases outside the gene matches. DNA for the CDR3: TGTGCCAGTAGTATACCGGGACTAGCGGGAGCCGAGCAGTACTTC. The encoded protein is CASSIPGLAGAEQYF.

This clone was observed once. The rearrangement links TRBV6-5 to TRBJ1-2; TRBD1 matches at 7 bases. In germline, CDR1 is MNHEY, CDR2 SVGAGI. Losses at the gene ends were 5 bases for V and 7 bases for J; bases not matched to a gene: 13. The CDR3 extends over 15 amino acids. CDR3 region: CASSRQGVYAGGYTF. The CDR3 DNA reads as TGTGCCAGCAGTAGACAGGGAGTTTATGCGGGTGGCTACACCTTC.

The chain has TRBV4-1 and TRBJ1-1; 9 bases map to TRBD1. With 4 bases clipped from V and 3 bases from J, the junction kept 6 bases outside the gene matches. The CDR3 covers 15 residues. Germline assignment: CDR1 MGHRA and CDR2 YSYEKL. CDR3 in DNA: TGCGCCAGCAGCCGACCCAGGGACAGGGACACTGAAGCTTTCTTT. As protein: CASSRPRDRDTEAFF.

The rearrangement joins TRBV11-2 to TRBJ1-1; no clear D. CDR3 length equals 13 residues. Germline loops: CDR1 SGHAT, CDR2 FQNNGV. V lost 5 bases to trimming and J lost 5 bases, with 12 bases between them. The CDR3 region has the DNA TGTGCCAGCAGCCTCCTTGGTGCGACTGAAGCTTTCTTT. Protein sequence: CASSLLGATEAFF.

Only one count was recorded for this clone. The gene calls are TRBV5-1 and TRBJ2-3, with a possible D match to TRBD1 (5 bases). Germline CDR1 SGHRS, CDR2 YFSETQ. V shed 0 bases and J shed 0 bases, with 8 bases lying between them. This CDR3 contains 15 residues. CDR3 region: CASSLEGYSTDTQYF. CDR3 bases: TGCGCCAGCAGCTTGGAGGGGTATAGCACAGATACGCAGTATTTT.

DNA for the CDR3: TGTGCCAGCAGCAAGGACAGGGAGTATGGCTACACCTTC. Its protein is CASSKDREYGYTF. The chain combines TRBV5-4 with TRBJ1-2, with 8 nucleotides matching TRBD1. Losses at the gene ends were 4 bases for V and 5 bases for J; bases not matched to a gene: 4. The CDR3 sequence is 13 residues long. The germline CDR1 and CDR2 sequences are SGHNT and YYREEE (reference sequence).

The chain is built from TRBV30 and TRBJ1-1, with unresolved D. The V gene's germline CDR1 is GTSNPN and CDR2 SVGIG (reference sequence). V was clipped by 0 bases and J by 2 bases, with 10 bases between them. CDR3 size: 14 residues. CDR3 nucleotide sequence: TGTGCCTGGAGTGTACGGGTGTTTAACACTGAAGCTTTCTTT. This codes for CAWSVRVFNTEAFF. The full variable domain, in which reference TRBV30 and TRBJ1-1 provide the parts outside the CDR3, is SQTIHQWPATLVQPVGSPLSLECTVEGTSNPNLYWYRQAAGRGLQLLFYSVGIGQISSEVPQNLSASRPQDRQFILSSKKLLLSDSGFYLCAWSVRVFNTEAFFGQGTRLTVV.